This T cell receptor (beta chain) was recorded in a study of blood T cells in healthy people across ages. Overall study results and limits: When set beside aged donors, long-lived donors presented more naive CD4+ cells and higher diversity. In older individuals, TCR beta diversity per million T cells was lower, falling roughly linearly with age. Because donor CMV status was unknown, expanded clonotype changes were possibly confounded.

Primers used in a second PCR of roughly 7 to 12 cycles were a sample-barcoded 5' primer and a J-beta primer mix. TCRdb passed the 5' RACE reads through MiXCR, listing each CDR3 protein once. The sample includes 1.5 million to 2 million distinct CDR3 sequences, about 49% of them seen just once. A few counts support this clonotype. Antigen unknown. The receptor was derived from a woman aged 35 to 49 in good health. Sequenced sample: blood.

CDR3 sequence (DNA): TGTGCCATCAGTCAGGACCCGGTAAGGGAGCAGTTCTTC. Protein sequence: CAISQDPVREQFF. This sequence joins TRBV10-3 and TRBJ2-1; D ambiguous. Per germline, CDR1 ENHRY and CDR2 SYGVKD. V was shortened by 5 bases and J by 10 bases, with 15 bases between the two germline ends. The CDR3 is 13 amino acids.